Presented here are 3 T cell receptor beta chains from one specimen sequenced in a study of early T cells in non-severe SARS-CoV-2 infection. A single record per CDR3 protein comes from TCRdb applying MiXCR to the 5' RACE reads. The repertoire has 25,000 to 35,000 distinct CDR3 sequences, around 6% of them found once; the top ten carry 10% to 15%. Source material: whole blood. These TCRs come from an adult who was a healthcare worker with PCR-confirmed SARS-CoV-2 infection or an uninfected control (not recorded which).

This clonotype was observed at least ten times. This sequence joins TRBV6-2 or TRBV6-3 and TRBJ1-2; D may be TRBD1 (6 bases). The V end was cut by 2 bases, the J end by 4 bases, with 8 bases between. This CDR3 has 13 residues. CDR1 is MNHEY, CDR2 SVGEGT, per germline. In nucleotides, the CDR3 is TGTGCCAGCAGTTACCAACAGGGCTATGGCTACACCTTC. It is translated as CASSYQQGYGYTF.

In its sample, this clonotype was seen many times. V and J are TRBV24-1 and TRBJ2-3; D unresolved. This CDR3 is built from 16 residues. Trimming removed 3 bases at V and 2 bases at J, with 14 bases between. Germline CDR1 and CDR2: KGHDR and SFDVKD. The CDR3 region is CATSDPLERNTDTQYF. CDR3 DNA: TGTGCCACCAGTGATCCTCTAGAAAGAAACACAGATACGCAGTATTTT.

The V call is TRBV7-2, the J call TRBJ2-1; 10 nucleotides agree with TRBD1. Germline V gene data show CDR1 as SGHTA and CDR2 as FQGNSA. J gave up 5 bases and V 0 bases, and 7 bases lay outside the gene matches. CDR3 length equals 17 residues. The CDR3 DNA reads TGTGCCAGCAGCTTAGCGCCGGGACAGGGGAGGGACAATGAGCAGTTCTTC. Translated: CASSLAPGQGRDNEQFF. The entire variable domain, with the rest obtained from reference TRBV7-2 and TRBJ2-1, is as follows: GAGVSQSPSNKVTEKGKDVELRCDPISGHTALYWYRQSLGQGLEFLIYFQGNSAPDKSGLPSDRFSAERTGGSVSTLTIQRTQQEDSAVYLCASSLAPGQGRDNEQFFGPGTRLTVL.